The clone carrying this TCR beta chain was seen only a few times. Its specificity is not known. All donors were healthy Caucasians. The data are from a study of identical twins. Study-wide results and caveats: Invariant MAIT and iNKT cells are populations that could partly confound zero-insertion analyses.

The authors used template switching to add a universal primer site and gave cDNA unique molecular identifiers. MiXCR was run by TCRdb on the 5' RACE reads, yielding one entry per CDR3 protein. The sample lists 450,000 or so distinct CDR3 sequences; around an eighth were seen once. The CDR3 is 14 residues long. Per the germline V gene, CDR1 is SQVTM and CDR2 is ANQGSEA. The V segment lost 7 bases and the J segment 7 bases; nucleotides outside the gene matches: 10. The same data also went into a second study, on yellow fever vaccine responses in identical twins.

Sequenced input: CD4+ T cells sorted from blood. The sequence derives from a young woman in good health. The J gene is TRBJ1-4, the V gene TRBV29-1, with TRBD1 matching 9 bases. CDR3 region: CSAKEDRGSEKLFF. CDR3 DNA sequence: TGCAGCGCCAAGGAGGACAGGGGATCTGAAAAACTGTTTTTT.